This T cell receptor beta chain is from a study of OX40 agonist ivuxolimab in advanced cancers. For context, the study as a whole: Ivuxolimab was an agonistic, fully human IgG2 monoclonal antibody directed against OX40 (CD134), a costimulatory receptor. Patients were allowed to have had prior anti-PD-1, anti-PD-L1 or anti-CTLA-4 therapy, and 40% of the dose-escalation patients had previously received checkpoint inhibitors. In the dose-escalation cohort, 82.7% of patients were male, and the mean age was approximately 60 years, with a range of roughly 23 to 85. Among the roughly 54 dose-escalation patients, about 20 had hepatocellular carcinoma, around 15 melanoma, 9 renal cell carcinoma and 9 head and neck cancer. Intravenous ivuxolimab was administered to patients every 2 weeks at six dose levels: 0.01, 0.1, 0.3, 1.5, 3 and 10 mg/kg. The paper describes the monotherapy dose-escalation part (N = 52 patients) of the phase I trial of ivuxolimab. Peripheral TCRbeta sequencing was intended to test whether TCR sequence diversity was altered and clonal T-cell expansion was caused by ivuxolimab. Partial responses occurred in three dose-escalation patients, of whom one had hepatocellular carcinoma and two had cutaneous melanoma. Overall study outcomes, separate from this receptor: At doses of 0.1 to 3.0 mg/kg, clonal expansion of both CD4+ and CD8+ T cells in blood was seen between baseline and week 6. In partial responders in the 0.1-3.0 mg/kg groups, normalized peripheral clonal expansion was found to be among the lowest, especially among CD8+ T cells. The antigen specificity of the peripheral T cells that underwent clonal expansion was not determined. Low levels of normalized T-cell clonal expansion were also seen in some nonresponding patients. After ivuxolimab, expanded clones were on average more numerous among CD8+ T cells than among CD4+ T cells.

Turning to this clone: Its antigen remains undetermined. Base qualities are missing; no much larger clone stands one base away.

The germline V gene (reference sequence) provides CDR1 LNHDA and CDR2 SQIVND. Taken from cysteine to phenylalanine, the CDR3 has 12 residues. Just the 36-base CDR3 DNA is kept, in frame starting at base 1. V and J are truncated by 3 bases and 2 bases respectively, leaving an intervening sequence of 4 bases. To sequence the TCRbeta CDR3 region, genomic DNA was isolated from the sorted cells. The immunoSEQ Assay was used for sequencing of TCRbeta CDR3 regions. TCRdb's version of the immuneACCESS table is confined to in-frame rearrangements and falls short of the full clone set. An unresolved V gene accounts for under half of the shortfall where checked; the remainder is of unknown origin. This sample is represented by 65,000 to 80,000 clones; roughly 90% of them were singletons. The ten largest clones capture approximately 10% of the sample. The trial excluded patients who had a history of autoimmune disease or who were on systemic immunosuppression. Peripheral blood for TCR sequencing was collected from all dose cohorts at baseline, on cycle 4 day 1, and on cycle 7 day 1. Samples were obtained from an open-label, multicenter, first-in-human phase I dose-escalation trial of ivuxolimab. Adults with locally advanced or metastatic melanoma, renal cell carcinoma, hepatocellular carcinoma or head and neck squamous cell carcinoma were enrolled in the trial. CD4+ and CD8+ T cells were sorted separately from peripheral blood before TCR sequencing.

This clonotype was sampled from an adult with an advanced solid tumor such as melanoma, head and neck, liver or kidney cancer. The sequence is built from TRBV19 and TRBJ1-2, with no D gene named confidently. The input for sequencing was CD4+ or CD8+ T cells sorted from blood, taken in a trial of the OX40 agonist ivuxolimab. The CDR3 protein: CASSIANYGYTF. The DNA sequence is as follows: TGTGCCAGTAGTATCGCCAACTATGGCTACACCTTC.